The T cell receptor (beta chain) described here comes from a study of blood T cell repertoires in COVID-19. About the study: COVID-19 samples from acute and convalescent phases originated in the United States, Italy and Spain. From T cells, B-cell-depleted T cells, or PBMCs came the material, which was cDNA or gDNA.

In the authors' methods: Amplified reference gene primers provided the basis for estimating nucleated cell counts. Here immunoSEQ multiplex PCR was the method, and the copy in TCRdb shows in-frame clones only, minus some. The DNA was the basis for D and trimming; V, J and clone size are from that table. The table has 150,000 or so clones, approximately 78% seen once. Germline-derived CDR1 and CDR2 are SGHDT and YYEEEE. This CDR3 has 14 residues. This chain connects TRBV5-6 to TRBJ1-2; 12 bases are a match to TRBD1. This sequence was found in a human donor with acute or convalescent COVID-19. The donor label of this sample is uncertain. Sequenced material: peripheral blood. The CDR3 sequence is CATAARDRGHGYTF. The CDR3 DNA is TGTGCGACAGCAGCTAGGGACAGGGGGCATGGCTACACCTTC.